This entry concerns a single T cell receptor beta chain. This entry belongs to a study of blood T cell repertoires in COVID-19. Method: immunoSEQ multiplex PCR; TCRdb's copy keeps in-frame clones and lacks some. The sample holds about 320,000 clones, 90% seen once. Specimen: PBMCs or T cells enriched from blood (not recorded which). This sequence was found in a man in his 60s who had recovered from COVID-19.

CDR3 amino acids: CASSAGTGRLIYGYTF. Here the CDR3 DNA reads TGTGCCAGCAGCGCAGGAACAGGGCGGCTTATCTATGGCTACACCTTC. The chain links TRBV9 to TRBJ1-2, with a weak D call TRBD1 (6 bases). Looked up from germline, CDR1 is SGDLS and CDR2 is YYNGEE. Trimming left V 3 bases short and J 4 bases short, with 19 bases between. The length of the CDR3 is 16 residues.